The clone carrying this T cell receptor beta chain was detected only a few times. Its cognate antigen is unknown. The donors gave bone marrow, and they were healthy. Germline CDR1 is MNHEY and CDR2 is SMNVEV (reference sequence). This CDR3 is built from 11 residues. V was cut by 6 bases and J by 4 bases, with 6 bases left in between. The PCR employed 60 Vbeta primers together with 13 Jbeta primers. The method was immunoSEQ multiplex PCR; TCRdb's version includes in-frame clones alone and lacks a portion of them. The data hold around 130,000 clones, with about 8.5% observed a single time. The data derive from a study of cytomegalovirus exposure and HLA in healthy donors. Study-wide points: Rare sequences made up most TCRs, while some public TCRs were found in many donors. A later analysis found that most CMV-associated TCR beta chains appeared HLA-restricted. Being productive about 87% or about 30% of the time was typical of most TCR beta V segments in an earlier analysis.

This TCR was recovered from a man aged 35-49 years in good health and CMV-seronegative. V is TRBV27 and J is TRBJ1-1; D remains unclear. Specimen: PBMCs. CDR3 DNA: TGTGCCAGCAGCCCGGGCACTGAAGCTTTCTTT. Its translation is CASSPGTEAFF.